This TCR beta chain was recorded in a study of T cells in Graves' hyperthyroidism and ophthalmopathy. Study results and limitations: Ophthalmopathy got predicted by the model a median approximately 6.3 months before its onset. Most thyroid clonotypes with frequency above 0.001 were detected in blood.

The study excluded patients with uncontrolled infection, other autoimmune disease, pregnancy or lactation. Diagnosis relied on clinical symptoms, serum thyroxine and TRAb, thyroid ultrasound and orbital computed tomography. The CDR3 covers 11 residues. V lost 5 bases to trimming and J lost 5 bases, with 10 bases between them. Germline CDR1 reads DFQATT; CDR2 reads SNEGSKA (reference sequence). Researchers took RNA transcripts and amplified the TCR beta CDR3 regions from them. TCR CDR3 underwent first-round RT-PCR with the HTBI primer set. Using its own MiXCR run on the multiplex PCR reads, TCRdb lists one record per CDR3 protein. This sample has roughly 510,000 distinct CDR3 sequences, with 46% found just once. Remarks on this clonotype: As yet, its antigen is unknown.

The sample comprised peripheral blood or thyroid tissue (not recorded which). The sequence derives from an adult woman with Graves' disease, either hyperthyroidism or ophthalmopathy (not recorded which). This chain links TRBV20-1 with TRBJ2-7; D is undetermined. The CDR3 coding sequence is TGCAGTGCTCTAACCAACAACGAGCAGTACTTC. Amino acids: CSALTNNEQYF.